This TCR beta chain is from a study of chemoradiotherapy in HPV16-positive cancers. Findings and caveats of the study: Candidate HPV-specific clones and E7-related TCR motifs grew in tumor during treatment. In HPV16-positive patients, HPV-responsive T-cell expansion tracked better recurrence-free survival.

Over chemoradiotherapy, repertoires were sampled more than once. The CDR3 runs 16 residues. With V trimmed by 6 bases and J by 0 bases, 7 bases remained unmatched. Germline V gene data show CDR1 as MNHNY and CDR2 as SVGAGI (reference sequence). With regard to this clone: Its antigen is still unknown.

Profiling relied on immunoSEQ multiplex PCR, and the TCRdb table lists in-frame clones only, not all of them. The table includes around 30,000 clones, around 93% detected once. The receptor was isolated from a human donor with HPV-associated anogenital cancer. This specimen consisted of blood, obtained from a patient who underwent chemoradiotherapy. The chain carries TRBV6-6 and TRBJ2-1; 8 bases agree with TRBD1. The chain's CDR3 is CASSTRDRSSYNEQFF. The CDR3 DNA reads as TGTGCCAGCAGCACCCGGGACAGGAGCTCCTACAATGAGCAGTTCTTC.